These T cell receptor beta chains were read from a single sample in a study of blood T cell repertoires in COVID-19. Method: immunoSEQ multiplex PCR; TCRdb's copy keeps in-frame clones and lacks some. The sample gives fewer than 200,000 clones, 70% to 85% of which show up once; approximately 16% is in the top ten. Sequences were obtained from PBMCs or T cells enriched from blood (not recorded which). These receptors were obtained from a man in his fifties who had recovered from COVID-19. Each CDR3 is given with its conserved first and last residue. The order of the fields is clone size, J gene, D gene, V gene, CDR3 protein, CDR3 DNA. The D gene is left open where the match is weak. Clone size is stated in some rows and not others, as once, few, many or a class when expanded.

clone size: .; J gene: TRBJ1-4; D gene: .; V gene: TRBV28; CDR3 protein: CASSADGGFREKLFF; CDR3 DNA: TGTGCCAGCAGTGCGGACGGGGGGTTTCGAGAAAAACTGTTTTTT
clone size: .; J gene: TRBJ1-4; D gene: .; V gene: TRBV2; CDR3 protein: CASSEYAMRAEGEKLFF; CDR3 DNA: TGTGCCAGCAGTGAATACGCGATGCGGGCTGAGGGTGAAAAACTGTTTTTT
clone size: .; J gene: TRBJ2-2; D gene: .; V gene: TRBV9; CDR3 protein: CASSAHGQGDTGELFF; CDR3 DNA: TGTGCCAGCAGCGCCCACGGGCAGGGTGACACCGGGGAGCTGTTTTTT
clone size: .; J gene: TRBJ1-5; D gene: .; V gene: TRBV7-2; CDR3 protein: CASSAGVHQPQHF; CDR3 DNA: TGTGCCAGCAGCGCCGGGGTACATCAGCCCCAGCATTTT
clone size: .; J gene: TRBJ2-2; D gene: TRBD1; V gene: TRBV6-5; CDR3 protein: CASRRQGDTGELFF; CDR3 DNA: TGTGCCAGCAGGAGACAGGGCGATACCGGGGAGCTGTTTTTT
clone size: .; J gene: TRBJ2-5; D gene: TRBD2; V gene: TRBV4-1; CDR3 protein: CASSLETLAGPGGTQYF; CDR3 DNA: TGCGCCAGCAGCCTCGAGACCCTAGCGGGGCCTGGGGGGACCCAGTACTTC
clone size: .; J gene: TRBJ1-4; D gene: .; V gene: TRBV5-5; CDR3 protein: CASSLAEQLLQATNEKLFF; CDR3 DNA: TGTGCCAGCAGCTTGGCAGAACAGCTTCTCCAGGCAACTAATGAAAAACTGTTTTTT
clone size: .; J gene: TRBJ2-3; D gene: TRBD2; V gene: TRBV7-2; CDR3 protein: CASSLTSGGKDTQYF; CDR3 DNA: TGTGCCAGCAGCTTAACTAGCGGGGGAAAAGATACGCAGTATTTT
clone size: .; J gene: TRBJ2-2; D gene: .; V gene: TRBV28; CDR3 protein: CASSQDSHAGELFF; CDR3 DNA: TGTGCCAGCAGCCAAGACAGCCACGCCGGGGAGCTGTTTTTT
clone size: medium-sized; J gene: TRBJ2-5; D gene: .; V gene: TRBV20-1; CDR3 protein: CSASEHQQETQYF; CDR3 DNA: TGCAGTGCTAGTGAGCACCAGCAAGAGACCCAGTACTTC
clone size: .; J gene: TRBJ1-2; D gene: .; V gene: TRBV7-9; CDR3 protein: CASSLYSSDYGYTF; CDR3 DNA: TGTGCCAGCAGCTTATATTCTAGTGACTATGGCTACACCTTC
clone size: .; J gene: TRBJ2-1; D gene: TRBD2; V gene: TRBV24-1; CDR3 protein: CATSGKRGAYNEQFF; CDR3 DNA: TGTGCCACCAGTGGTAAGCGGGGGGCTTACAATGAGCAGTTCTTC
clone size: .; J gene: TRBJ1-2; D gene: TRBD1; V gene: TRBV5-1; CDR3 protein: CASSLPGGSRGYTF; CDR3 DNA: TGCGCCAGCAGCCTACCAGGGGGCTCTCGTGGCTACACCTTC
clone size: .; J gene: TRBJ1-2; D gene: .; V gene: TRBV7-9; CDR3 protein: CASSLEQAKTLLGYGYTF; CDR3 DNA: TGTGCCAGCAGCTTAGAGCAAGCGAAGACCCTACTTGGCTATGGCTACACCTTC
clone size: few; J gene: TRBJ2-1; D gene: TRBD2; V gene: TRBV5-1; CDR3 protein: CASSAGPGGSYNEQFF; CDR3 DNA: TGCGCCAGCAGCGCCGGACCGGGGGGCTCCTACAATGAGCAGTTCTTC
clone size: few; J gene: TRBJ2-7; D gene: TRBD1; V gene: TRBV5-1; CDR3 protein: CASSDRGYEQYF; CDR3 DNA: TGCGCCAGCAGCGACAGGGGGTACGAGCAGTACTTC
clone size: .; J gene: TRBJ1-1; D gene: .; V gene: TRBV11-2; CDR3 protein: CASRGQNMNTEAFF; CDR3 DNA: TGTGCCAGCCGTGGGCAGAACATGAACACTGAAGCTTTCTTT
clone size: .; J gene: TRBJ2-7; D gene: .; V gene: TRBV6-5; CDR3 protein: CASSYEYEDYEQYF; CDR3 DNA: TGTGCCAGCAGTTACGAGTACGAAGACTACGAGCAGTACTTC
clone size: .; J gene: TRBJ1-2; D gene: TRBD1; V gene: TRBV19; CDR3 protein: CASRPAHRGNYGYTF; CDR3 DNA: TGTGCCAGTAGGCCTGCCCACAGGGGGAACTATGGCTACACCTTC
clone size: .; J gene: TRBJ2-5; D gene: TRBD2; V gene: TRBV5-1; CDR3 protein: CASSHSSGVQETQYF; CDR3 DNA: TGCGCCAGCAGCCATTCTAGCGGGGTCCAAGAGACCCAGTACTTC
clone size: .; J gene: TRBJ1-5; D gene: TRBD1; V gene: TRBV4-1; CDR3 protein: CASSQSGQGDQPQHF; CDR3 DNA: TGCGCCAGCAGCCAAAGTGGACAGGGTGATCAGCCCCAGCATTTT
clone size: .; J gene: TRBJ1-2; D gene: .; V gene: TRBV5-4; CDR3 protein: CASSLEGSGKIYGYTF; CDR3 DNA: TGTGCCAGCAGCTTGGAAGGGTCAGGGAAAATTTATGGCTACACCTTC
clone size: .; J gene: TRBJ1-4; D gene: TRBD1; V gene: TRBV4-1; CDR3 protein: CASSQTPGQGEKLFF; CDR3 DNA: TGCGCCAGCAGCCAAACGCCGGGACAGGGGGAAAAACTGTTTTTT
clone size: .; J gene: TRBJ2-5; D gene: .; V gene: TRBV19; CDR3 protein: CASSIYRATLETQYF; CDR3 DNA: TGTGCCAGTAGTATTTACAGGGCGACACTCGAGACCCAGTACTTC
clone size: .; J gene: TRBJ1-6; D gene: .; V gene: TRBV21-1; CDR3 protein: CASSKGKGVRNSPLHF; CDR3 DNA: TGTGCCAGCAGCAAAGGTAAGGGGGTTAGGAATTCACCCCTCCACTTT
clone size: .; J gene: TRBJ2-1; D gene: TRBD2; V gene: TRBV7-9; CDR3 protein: CASSLAPGTSGPPYNEQFF; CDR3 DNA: TGTGCCAGCAGCTTAGCCCCCGGGACTAGCGGGCCTCCCTACAATGAGCAGTTCTTC
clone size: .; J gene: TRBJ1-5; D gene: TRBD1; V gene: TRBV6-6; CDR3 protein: CASIQDREQRQPQHF; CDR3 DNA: TGTGCCAGCATCCAAGACAGGGAGCAGCGTCAGCCCCAGCATTTT
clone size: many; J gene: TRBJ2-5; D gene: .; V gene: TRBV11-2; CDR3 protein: CASSFVRETQYF; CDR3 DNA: TGTGCCAGCAGCTTTGTCCGAGAGACCCAGTACTTC
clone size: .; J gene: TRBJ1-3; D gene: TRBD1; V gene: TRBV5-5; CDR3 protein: CASSSQGASGNTIYF; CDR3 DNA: TGTGCCAGCAGCTCGCAGGGGGCGTCCGGAAACACCATATATTTT
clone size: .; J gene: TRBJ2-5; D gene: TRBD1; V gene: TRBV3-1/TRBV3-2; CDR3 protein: CASSQPYRGQTQYF; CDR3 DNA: TGTGCCAGCAGCCAGCCGTACAGGGGGCAAACCCAGTACTTC
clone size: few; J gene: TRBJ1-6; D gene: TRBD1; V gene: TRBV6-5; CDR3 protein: CASRGQGAGDSPLHF; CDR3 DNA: TGTGCCAGCAGGGGACAGGGGGCCGGCGATTCACCCCTCCACTTT
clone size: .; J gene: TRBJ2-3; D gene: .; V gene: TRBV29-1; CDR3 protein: CSVVEFSSTDTQYF; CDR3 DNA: TGCAGCGTTGTGGAGTTCTCTAGCACAGATACGCAGTATTTT
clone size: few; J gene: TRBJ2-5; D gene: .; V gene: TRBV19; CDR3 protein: CASSPDFQETQYF; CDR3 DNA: TGTGCCAGTAGTCCAGACTTCCAAGAGACCCAGTACTTC
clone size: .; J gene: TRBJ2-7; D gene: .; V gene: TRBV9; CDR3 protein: CASSVGGSDYEQYF; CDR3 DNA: TGTGCCAGCAGCGTAGGTGGTAGCGACTACGAGCAGTACTTC
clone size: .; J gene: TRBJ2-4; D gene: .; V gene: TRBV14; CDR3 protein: CASSPFLVLAKNIQYF; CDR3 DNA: TGTGCCAGCAGCCCCTTTTTGGTACTAGCCAAAAACATTCAGTACTTC
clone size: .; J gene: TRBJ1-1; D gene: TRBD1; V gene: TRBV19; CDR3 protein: CASIIPGQPYTEAFF; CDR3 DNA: TGTGCCAGTATAATACCGGGACAGCCGTACACTGAAGCTTTCTTT
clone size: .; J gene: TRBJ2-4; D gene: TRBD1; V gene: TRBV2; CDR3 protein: CASTGQGAKNIQYF; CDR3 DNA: TGTGCCAGCACCGGACAGGGGGCCAAAAACATTCAGTACTTC
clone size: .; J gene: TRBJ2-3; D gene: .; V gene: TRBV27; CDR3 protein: CAIFTDTQYF; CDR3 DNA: TGTGCCATCTTCACAGATACGCAGTATTTT
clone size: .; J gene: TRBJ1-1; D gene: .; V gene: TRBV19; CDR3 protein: CASSIRRNTEAFF; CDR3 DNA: TGTGCCAGTAGTATCCGGAGAAACACTGAAGCTTTCTTT
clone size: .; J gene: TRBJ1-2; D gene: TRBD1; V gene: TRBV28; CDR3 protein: CASKGQDYGYTF; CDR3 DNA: TGTGCCAGCAAGGGACAGGACTATGGCTACACCTTC
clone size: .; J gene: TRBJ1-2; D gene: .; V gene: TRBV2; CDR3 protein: CASSAGILDRYGYTF; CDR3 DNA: TGTGCCAGCAGTGCAGGGATCCTCGATAGGTATGGCTACACCTTC
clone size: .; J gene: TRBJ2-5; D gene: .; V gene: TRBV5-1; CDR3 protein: CASSLYGQMINEETQYF; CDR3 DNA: TGCGCCAGCAGCTTGTATGGACAGATGATAAATGAAGAGACCCAGTACTTC
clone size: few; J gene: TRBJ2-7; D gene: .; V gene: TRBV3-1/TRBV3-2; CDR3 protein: CASSQLAREQYF; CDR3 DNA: TGTGCCAGCAGCCAATTAGCCCGCGAGCAGTACTTC
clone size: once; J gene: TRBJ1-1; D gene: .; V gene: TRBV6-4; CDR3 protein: CASSDTGWGEGEAFF; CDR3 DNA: TGTGCCAGCAGTGACACGGGGTGGGGGGAAGGTGAAGCTTTCTTT
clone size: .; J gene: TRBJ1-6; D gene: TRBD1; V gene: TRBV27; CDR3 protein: CASSEDRGNSPLHF; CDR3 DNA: TGTGCCAGCAGTGAGGACAGGGGGAATTCACCCCTCCACTTT
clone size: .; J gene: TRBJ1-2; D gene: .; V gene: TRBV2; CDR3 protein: CASSEARQRFKGYTF; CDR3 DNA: TGTGCCAGCAGTGAAGCGAGACAGAGGTTTAAGGGCTACACCTTC
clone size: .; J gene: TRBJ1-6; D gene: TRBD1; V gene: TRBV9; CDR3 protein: CASSGGQGYNSPLHF; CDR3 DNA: TGTGCCAGCAGCGGGGGACAGGGGTATAATTCACCCCTCCACTTT
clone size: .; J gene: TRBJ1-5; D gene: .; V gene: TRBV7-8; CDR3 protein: CASSYSTVFGNQPQHF; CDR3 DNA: TGTGCCAGCAGCTACTCGACAGTTTTCGGCAATCAGCCCCAGCATTTT
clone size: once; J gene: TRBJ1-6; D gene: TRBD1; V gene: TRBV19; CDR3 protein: CASSTTQTGGESPLHF; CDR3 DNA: TGTGCCAGTAGTACAACCCAGACAGGGGGCGAATCACCCCTCCACTTT
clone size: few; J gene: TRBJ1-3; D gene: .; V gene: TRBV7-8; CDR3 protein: CASSSVEGRGNTIYF; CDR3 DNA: TGTGCCAGCAGCTCCGTGGAGGGTCGTGGAAACACCATATATTTT
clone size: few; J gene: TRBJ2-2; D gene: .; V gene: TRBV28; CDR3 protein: CASSPYYRAGELFF; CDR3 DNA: TGTGCCAGCAGTCCTTACTACAGGGCCGGGGAGCTGTTTTTT
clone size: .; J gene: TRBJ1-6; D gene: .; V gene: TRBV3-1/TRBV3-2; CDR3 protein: CASRPRGSYNSPLHF; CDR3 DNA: TGTGCCAGCAGACCCCGGGGGTCCTATAATTCACCCCTCCACTTT
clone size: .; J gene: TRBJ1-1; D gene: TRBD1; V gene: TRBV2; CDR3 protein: CASRTRIGQDRDTEAFF; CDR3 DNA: TGTGCCAGCAGGACTAGGATCGGTCAGGACAGGGACACTGAAGCTTTCTTT
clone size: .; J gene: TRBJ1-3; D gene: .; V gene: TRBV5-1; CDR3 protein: CASSLQGLRDTIYF; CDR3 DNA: TGCGCCAGCAGCTTGCAAGGTTTGAGGGACACCATATATTTT
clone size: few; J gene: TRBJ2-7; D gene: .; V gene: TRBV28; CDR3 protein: CASSLGNREQQYF; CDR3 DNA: TGTGCCAGCAGTCTGGGAAACAGGGAACAGCAGTACTTC
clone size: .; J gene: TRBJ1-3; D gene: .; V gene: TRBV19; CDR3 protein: CASSPLGVIQLSGNTIYF; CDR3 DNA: TGTGCCAGTAGTCCCCTGGGAGTCATACAACTCTCTGGAAACACCATATATTTT